This paragraph covers one T cell receptor (beta chain) sequence. The sample belongs to a study of cytomegalovirus exposure and HLA in healthy donors. The primer mix had 60 Vbeta and 13 Jbeta primers. Assay used: immunoSEQ multiplex PCR; TCRdb lists only in-frame clones, some missing. Seen here are 150,000 to 200,000 clones, 82% observed once, and the top ten hold 1.5% to 1.7%. The sequencing input was PBMCs. The sequence derives from a man aged 40-55 years in good health and CMV-seronegative.

CDR3 in DNA: TGTGCCAGCAGCTTCCCAAGTGCCAGCTCCTACGAGCAGTACTTC. This translates into CASSFPSASSYEQYF. V usage is TRBV5-4 and J usage is TRBJ2-7; D remains ambiguous. Germline CDR1 and CDR2: SGHNT and YYREEE (reference sequence). This CDR3 is built from 15 residues. The ends were cut back, 2 bases at V and 0 bases at J, with 12 bases in the middle.